Listed here is a single T cell receptor beta chain. The sample originates from a study of blood T cell repertoires in COVID-19. Across the study: Samples taken during acute and convalescent COVID-19 were collected in the United States, Italy and Spain.

Enrolled during active infection, Seattle patients were then followed longitudinally. Original data processing: Reference gene primers were amplified, and this amplification served to estimate nucleated cell counts. Assay: immunoSEQ multiplex PCR; the TCRdb copy retains only in-frame clones and omits some. From that table come the V and J calls and clone size; the DNA was used to work out D and trimming. Of 100,000 to 150,000 clones detected, 75% to 90% appear once; the ten largest clones hold 3.2%. This CDR3 is 14 amino acids long. Looked up from germline, CDR1 is SGHNT and CDR2 is YYREEE (reference sequence). V gave up 4 bases and J gave up 6 bases; unmatched junction bases: 7.

This receptor was identified in an elderly woman with COVID-19, enrolled during active disease. Sequencing was performed on peripheral blood. J is TRBJ1-1 and V is TRBV5-4, with 9 bases fitting TRBD1. As DNA, the CDR3 is TGTGCCAGCAGCCGGGACAGGGTGGGGGCTGAAGCTTTCTTT. It specifies CASSRDRVGAEAFF.